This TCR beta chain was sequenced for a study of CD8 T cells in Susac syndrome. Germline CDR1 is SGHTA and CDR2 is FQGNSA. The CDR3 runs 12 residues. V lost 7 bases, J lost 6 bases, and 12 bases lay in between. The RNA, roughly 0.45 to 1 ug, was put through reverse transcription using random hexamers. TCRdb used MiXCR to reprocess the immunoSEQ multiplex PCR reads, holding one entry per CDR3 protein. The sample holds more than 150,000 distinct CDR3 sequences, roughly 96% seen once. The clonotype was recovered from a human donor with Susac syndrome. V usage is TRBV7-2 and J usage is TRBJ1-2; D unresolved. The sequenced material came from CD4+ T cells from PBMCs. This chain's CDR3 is CASKGPLNGYTF. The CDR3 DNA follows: TGTGCCAGCAAGGGCCCTCTTAATGGCTACACCTTC.